The present entry profiles one T cell receptor beta chain with its context. This receptor's antigen is unknown. The input lacks base qualities; no much larger clone sits a single base away. V is reduced by 1 base and J by 6 bases, leaving a spacing of 12 bases between them. Inclusive of the bounding cysteine and phenylalanine, the CDR3 is 15 residues long. Only CDR3 DNA is held: 45 bases, read in frame from base 1. The germline V gene encodes CDR1 MGHRA and CDR2 YSYEKL. This record belongs to a study of blood T cell repertoires in COVID-19 (TCRdb year 2020). Regarding the study in general: Collaborator samples came from the United States, Italy and Spain and covered acute and convalescent phases of COVID-19. The prospective study material was composed of cDNA or gDNA derived from T cells, B-cell-depleted T cells, or PBMCs. Subjects who had been exposed to COVID-19, were actively infected with it, or had recovered from it provided the deeply sampled blood TCRbeta repertoires that made up the dataset. The repertoires were released in a freely available public database meant as a resource for research on the immune response to SARS-CoV-2. Samples were obtained from the ongoing ImmuneRACE study (first 160 participants) and from about 1,300 subjects provided by 6 global collaborators. The sample metadata nearly always contained a de-identified subject ID, COVID-19 status, age in years and sex. Where available, HLA class I and class II types were obtained from metadata supplied by the sample provider rather than from assay-based typing.

In Seattle, one collaborating source enrolled patients while the infection was active and tracked those patients longitudinally over the course of disease. Whole blood was collected in K2EDTA tubes by collaborating institutions according to the institutions' own protocols. For TCRbeta analysis, collaborators shipped samples as frozen whole blood, isolated PBMCs, or DNA extracted from either of those sample types. The immunoSEQ Assay, a bias-controlled multiplex PCR, was used to amplify TCRbeta CDR3 regions from genomic DNA. In the paper's pipeline: The number of nucleated cells in each sample was estimated by amplification of reference gene primers within the assay. Sequence reads were collapsed and filtered to measure the absolute abundance of every unique TCRbeta CDR3 rearrangement. For each sample, productive Simpson clonality was calculated by taking the square root of Simpson's diversity index across productive rearrangements. TCRdb mirrors the immuneACCESS table, restricted to in-frame sequences. Some clones are absent from its copies; in checked studies, under half trace to an unresolved V gene, and the reason for the others is unknown. V, J and clone size derive from that table, while D and trimming were established from the DNA sequence. Counted in this sample were some 240,000 clones; more than 85% of them appeared once. The ten top clones hold 0.82% of the sample.

Overall study outcomes, separate from this receptor: How much clinical and demographic metadata was included differed by source and by participant, and the metadata was provided uncurated.

The sequence derives from a man aged 60-69 years with COVID-19, enrolled during active disease. The sequencing input was peripheral blood. The receptor chain draws on TRBV4-1 and TRBJ2-2, with no D gene named confidently. The sequence in DNA is TGCGCCAGCAGCCAAGGCGGTCTGGTTGCCGGGGAGCTGTTTTTT. The resulting protein is CASSQGGLVAGELFF.